This T cell receptor (beta chain) is drawn from a study of CD8+CD57+ T cells in acquired aplastic anemia. Overall study: Sorted CD4+ and CD8+ cells yielded DNA averaging around 3.2 ug. General study points: It was found that approximately 29 CD8+ CDR3 sequences were shared between patients and controls.

Researchers used genomic DNA as the template to profile TCR beta VDJ and CDR3. MiXCR was run by TCRdb on the reads, yielding one entry per CDR3 protein. The sample comprises about 160,000 distinct CDR3 sequences, about 50% of which are singletons, and about 30% rests with the top ten. CD8+CD57+ cell expansion, shown by flow cytometry, had occurred in the patients selected for sequencing. Severe acquired aplastic anemia was diagnosed in all patients. With 9 bases clipped from V and 4 bases from J, the junction kept 5 bases outside the gene matches. Germline CDR1 and CDR2: SGHTA and FQGTGA. This CDR3 has 13 residues. Many counts were recorded for this clonotype. Its antigen remains unidentified.

The chain couples TRBV7-3 to TRBJ1-1, with TRBD1 matching 10 bases. The sequenced material came from sorted CD4+, CD8+, or CD8+CD57+ T cells (not recorded which) from PBMCs. The sequence was obtained from a human donor with aplastic anemia. The CDR3 spells CASKDRGSTEAFF. For the CDR3, the DNA is TGTGCCAGTAAGGACAGGGGGTCCACTGAAGCTTTCTTT.